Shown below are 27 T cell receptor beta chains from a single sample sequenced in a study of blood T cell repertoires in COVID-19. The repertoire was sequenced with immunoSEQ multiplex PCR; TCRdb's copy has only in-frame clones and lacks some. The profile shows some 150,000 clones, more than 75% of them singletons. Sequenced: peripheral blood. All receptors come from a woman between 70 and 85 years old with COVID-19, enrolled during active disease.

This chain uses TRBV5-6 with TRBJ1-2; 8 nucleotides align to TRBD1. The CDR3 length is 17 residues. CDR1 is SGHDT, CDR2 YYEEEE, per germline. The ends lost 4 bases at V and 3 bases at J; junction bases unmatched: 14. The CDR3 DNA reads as TGTGCCAGCAGCGGTGACAGGGGAACCTACTCTGACTATGGCTACACCTTC. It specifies CASSGDRGTYSDYGYTF.

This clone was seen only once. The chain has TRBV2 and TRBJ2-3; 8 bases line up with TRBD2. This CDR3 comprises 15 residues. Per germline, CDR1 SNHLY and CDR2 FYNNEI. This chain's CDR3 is CARERGYPSTDTQYF. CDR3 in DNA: TGTGCTCGGGAGCGGGGGTACCCTAGCACAGATACGCAGTATTTT.

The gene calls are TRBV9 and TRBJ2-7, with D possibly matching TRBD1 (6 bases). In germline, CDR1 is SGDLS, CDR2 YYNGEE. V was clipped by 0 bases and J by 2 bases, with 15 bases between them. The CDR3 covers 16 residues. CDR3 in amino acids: CASSVGEGTTTYEQYF. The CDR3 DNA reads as TGTGCCAGCAGCGTAGGTGAAGGGACAACAACCTACGAGCAGTACTTC.

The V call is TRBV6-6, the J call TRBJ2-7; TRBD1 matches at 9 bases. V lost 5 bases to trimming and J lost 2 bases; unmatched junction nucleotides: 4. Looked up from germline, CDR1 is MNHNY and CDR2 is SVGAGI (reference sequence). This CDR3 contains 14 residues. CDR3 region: CASSTRTGAYEQYF. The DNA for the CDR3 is TGTGCCAGCAGTACCCGGACAGGGGCCTACGAGCAGTACTTC.

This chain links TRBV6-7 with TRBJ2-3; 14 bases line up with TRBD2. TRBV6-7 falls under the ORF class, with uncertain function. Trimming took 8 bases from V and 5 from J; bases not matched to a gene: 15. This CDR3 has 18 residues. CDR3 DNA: TGTGCCAGCCTGATGAGACGGACTAGCGGGGGGATGCTAGATACGCAGTATTTT. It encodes CASLMRRTSGGMLDTQYF.

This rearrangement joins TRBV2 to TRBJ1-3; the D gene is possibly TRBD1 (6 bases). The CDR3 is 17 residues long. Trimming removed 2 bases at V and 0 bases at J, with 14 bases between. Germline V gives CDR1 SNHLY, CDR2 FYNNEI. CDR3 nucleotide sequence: TGTGCCAGCAGTGAAAGAGTGGGGGCGGTCTCTGGAAACACCATATATTTT. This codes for CASSERVGAVSGNTIYF.

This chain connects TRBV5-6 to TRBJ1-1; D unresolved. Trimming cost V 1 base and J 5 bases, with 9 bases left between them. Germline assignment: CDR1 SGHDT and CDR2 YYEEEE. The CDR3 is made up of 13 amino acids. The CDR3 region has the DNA TGTGCCAGCAGCTTGAAGAGGGAGACTGAAGCTTTCTTT. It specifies CASSLKRETEAFF.

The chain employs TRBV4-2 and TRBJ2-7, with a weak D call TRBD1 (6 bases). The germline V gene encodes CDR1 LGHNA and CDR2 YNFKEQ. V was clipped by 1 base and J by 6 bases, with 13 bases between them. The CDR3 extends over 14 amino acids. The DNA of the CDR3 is TGTGCCAGCAGCCAAGGGGGGCAGTTGGGCGAGCAGTACTTC. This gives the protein CASSQGGQLGEQYF.

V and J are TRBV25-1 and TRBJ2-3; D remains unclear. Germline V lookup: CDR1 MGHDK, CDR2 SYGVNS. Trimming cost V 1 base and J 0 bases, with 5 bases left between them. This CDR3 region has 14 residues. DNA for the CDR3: TGTGCCAGCAGTGAATTCTCCAGCACAGATACGCAGTATTTT. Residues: CASSEFSSTDTQYF.

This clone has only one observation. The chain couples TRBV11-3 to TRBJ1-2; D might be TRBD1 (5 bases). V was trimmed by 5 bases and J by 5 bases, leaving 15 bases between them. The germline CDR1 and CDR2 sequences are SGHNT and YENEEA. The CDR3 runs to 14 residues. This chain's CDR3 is CASSLTESRYGYTF. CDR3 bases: TGTGCCAGCAGCCTGACAGAGTCCCGGTATGGCTACACCTTC.

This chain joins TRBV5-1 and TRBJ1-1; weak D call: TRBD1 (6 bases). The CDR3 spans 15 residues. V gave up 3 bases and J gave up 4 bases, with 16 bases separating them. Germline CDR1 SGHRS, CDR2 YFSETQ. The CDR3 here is CASSSDTTGSTEAFF. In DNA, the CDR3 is TGCGCCAGCAGCTCAGATACTACAGGGTCCACTGAAGCTTTCTTT.

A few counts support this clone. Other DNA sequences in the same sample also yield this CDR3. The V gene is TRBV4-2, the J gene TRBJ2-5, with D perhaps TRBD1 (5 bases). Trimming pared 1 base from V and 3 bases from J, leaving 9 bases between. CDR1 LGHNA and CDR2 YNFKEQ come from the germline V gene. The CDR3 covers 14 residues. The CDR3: CASSQGTGEETQYF. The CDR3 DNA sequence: TGTGCCAGCAGCCAAGGAACAGGTGAAGAGACCCAGTACTTC.

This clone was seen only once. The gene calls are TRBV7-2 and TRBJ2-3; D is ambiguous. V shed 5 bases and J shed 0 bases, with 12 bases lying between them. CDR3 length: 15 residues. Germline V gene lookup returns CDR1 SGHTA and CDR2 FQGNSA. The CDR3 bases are TGTGCCAGCAGCAGGAGCGTCGCTAGCACAGATACGCAGTATTTT. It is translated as CASSRSVASTDTQYF.

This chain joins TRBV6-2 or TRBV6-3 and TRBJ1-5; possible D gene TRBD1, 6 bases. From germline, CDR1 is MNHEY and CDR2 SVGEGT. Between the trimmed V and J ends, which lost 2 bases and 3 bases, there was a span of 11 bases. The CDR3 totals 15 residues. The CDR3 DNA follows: TGTGCCAGCAGTTACCTCCAGGGGCTCAATCAGCCCCAGCATTTT. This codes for CASSYLQGLNQPQHF.

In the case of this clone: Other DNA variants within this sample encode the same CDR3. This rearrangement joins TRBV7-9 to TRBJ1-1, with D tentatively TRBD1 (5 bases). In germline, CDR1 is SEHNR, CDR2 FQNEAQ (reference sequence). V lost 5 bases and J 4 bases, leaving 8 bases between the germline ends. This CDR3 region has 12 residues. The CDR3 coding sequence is TGTGCCAGCAGCCGGGGGGGCACTGAAGCTTTCTTT. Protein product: CASSRGGTEAFF. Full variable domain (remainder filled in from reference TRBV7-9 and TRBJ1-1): DTGVSQNPRHKITKRGQNVTFRCDPISEHNRLYWYRQTLGQGPEFLTYFQNEAQLEKSRLLSDRFSAERPKGSFSTLEIQRTEQGDSAMYLCASSRGGTEAFFGQGTRLTVV.

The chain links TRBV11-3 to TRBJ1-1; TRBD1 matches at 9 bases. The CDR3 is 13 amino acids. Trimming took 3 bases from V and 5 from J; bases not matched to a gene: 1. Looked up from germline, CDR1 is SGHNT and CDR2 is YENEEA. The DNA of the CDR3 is TGTGCCAGCAGCTTCGACAGGGGGACTGAAGCTTTCTTT. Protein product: CASSFDRGTEAFF.

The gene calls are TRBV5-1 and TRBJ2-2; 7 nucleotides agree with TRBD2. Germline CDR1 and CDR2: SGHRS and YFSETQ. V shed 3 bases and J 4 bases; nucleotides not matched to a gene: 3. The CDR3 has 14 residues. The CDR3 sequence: CASSSKRGTGELFF. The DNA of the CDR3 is TGCGCCAGCAGCTCCAAGCGGGGCACCGGGGAGCTGTTTTTT.

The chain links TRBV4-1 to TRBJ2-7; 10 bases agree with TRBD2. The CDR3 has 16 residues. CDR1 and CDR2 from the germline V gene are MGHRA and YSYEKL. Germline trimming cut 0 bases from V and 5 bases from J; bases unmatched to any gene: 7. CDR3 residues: CASSQEGLAVQDEQYF. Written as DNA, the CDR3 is TGCGCCAGCAGCCAAGAAGGACTAGCGGTTCAGGACGAGCAGTACTTC.

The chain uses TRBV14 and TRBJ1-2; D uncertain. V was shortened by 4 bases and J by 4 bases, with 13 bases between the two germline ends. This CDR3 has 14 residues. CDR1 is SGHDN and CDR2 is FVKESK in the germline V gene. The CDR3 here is CASSRTAPVYGYTF. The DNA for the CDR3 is TGTGCCAGCAGCCGGACTGCCCCTGTCTATGGCTACACCTTC.

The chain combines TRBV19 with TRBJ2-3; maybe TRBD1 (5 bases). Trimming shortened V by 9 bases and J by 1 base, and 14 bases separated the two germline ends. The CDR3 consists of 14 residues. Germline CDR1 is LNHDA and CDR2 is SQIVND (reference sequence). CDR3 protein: CASALLQGTDTQYF. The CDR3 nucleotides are TGTGCCAGCGCTTTATTACAGGGCACAGATACGCAGTATTTT. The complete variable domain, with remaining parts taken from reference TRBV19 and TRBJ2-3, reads DGGITQSPKYLFRKEGQNVTLSCEQNLNHDAMYWYRQDPGQGLRLIYYSQIVNDFQKGDIAEGYSVSREKKESFPLTVTSAQKNPTAFYLCASALLQGTDTQYFGPGTRLTVL.

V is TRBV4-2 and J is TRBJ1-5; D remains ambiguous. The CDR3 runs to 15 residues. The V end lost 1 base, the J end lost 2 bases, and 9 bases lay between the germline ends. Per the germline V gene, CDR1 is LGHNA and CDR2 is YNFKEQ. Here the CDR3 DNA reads TGTGCCAGCAGCCAAGGTAGACACGGCAATCAGCCCCAGCATTTT. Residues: CASSQGRHGNQPQHF.

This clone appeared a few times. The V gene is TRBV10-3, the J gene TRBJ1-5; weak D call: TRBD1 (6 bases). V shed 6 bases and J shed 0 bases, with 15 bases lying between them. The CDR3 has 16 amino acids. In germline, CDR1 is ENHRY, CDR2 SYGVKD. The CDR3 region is CAISVDRTDSNQPQHF. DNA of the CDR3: TGTGCCATCAGCGTCGATCGGACAGATAGCAATCAGCCCCAGCATTTT.

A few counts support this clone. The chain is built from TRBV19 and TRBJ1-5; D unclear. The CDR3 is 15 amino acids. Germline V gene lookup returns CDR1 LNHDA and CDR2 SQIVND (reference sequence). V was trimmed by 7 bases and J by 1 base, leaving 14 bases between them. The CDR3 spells CASTLNSGSNQPQHF. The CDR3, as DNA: TGTGCCAGTACCCTAAACTCGGGGAGCAATCAGCCCCAGCATTTT.

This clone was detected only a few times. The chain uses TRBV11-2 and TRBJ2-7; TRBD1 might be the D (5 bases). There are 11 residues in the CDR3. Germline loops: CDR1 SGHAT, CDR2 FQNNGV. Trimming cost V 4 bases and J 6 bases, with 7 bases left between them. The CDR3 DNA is TGTGCCAGCAGCTCTAGGGGCGAGCAGTACTTC. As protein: CASSSRGEQYF.

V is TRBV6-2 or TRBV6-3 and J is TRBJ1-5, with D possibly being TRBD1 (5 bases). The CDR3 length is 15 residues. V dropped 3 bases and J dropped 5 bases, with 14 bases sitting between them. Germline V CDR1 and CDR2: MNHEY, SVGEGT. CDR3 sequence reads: CASSYGLAGDQPQHF. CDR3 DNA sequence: TGTGCCAGCAGTTATGGGCTTGCGGGGGATCAGCCCCAGCATTTT.

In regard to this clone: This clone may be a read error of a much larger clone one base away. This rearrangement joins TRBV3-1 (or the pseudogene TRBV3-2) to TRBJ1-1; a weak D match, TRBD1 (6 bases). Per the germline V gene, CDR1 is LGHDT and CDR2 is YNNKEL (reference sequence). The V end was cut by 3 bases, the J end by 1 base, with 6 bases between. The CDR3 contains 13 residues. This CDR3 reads CASSQTGNTEAFF. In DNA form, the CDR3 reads TGTGCCAGCAGCCAGACAGGGAACACTGAAGCTTTCTTT.

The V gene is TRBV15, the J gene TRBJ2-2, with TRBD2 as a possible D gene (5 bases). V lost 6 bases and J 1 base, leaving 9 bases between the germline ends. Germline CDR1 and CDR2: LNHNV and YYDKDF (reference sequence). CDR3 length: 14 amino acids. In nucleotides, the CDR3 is TGTGCCACCAGGTGGGAGCTGAACACCGGGGAGCTGTTTTTT. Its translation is CATRWELNTGELFF.